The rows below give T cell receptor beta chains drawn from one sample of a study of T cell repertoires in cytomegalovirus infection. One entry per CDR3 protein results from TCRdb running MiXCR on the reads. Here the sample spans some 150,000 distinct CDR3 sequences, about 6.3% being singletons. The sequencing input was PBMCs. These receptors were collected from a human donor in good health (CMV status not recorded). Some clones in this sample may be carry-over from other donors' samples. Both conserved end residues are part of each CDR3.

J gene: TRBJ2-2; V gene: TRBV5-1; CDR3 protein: CASTVGSGNTGELFF
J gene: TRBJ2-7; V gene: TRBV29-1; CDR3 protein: CSVRQQGGSYEQYF
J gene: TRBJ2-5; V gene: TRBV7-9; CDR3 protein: CASSLEVLETQYF
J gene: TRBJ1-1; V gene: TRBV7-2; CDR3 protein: CASSSEVGVTEAFF
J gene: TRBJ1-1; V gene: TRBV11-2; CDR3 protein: CASSPTDNTEAFF
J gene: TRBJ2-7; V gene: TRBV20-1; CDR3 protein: CSASRDRVGYF
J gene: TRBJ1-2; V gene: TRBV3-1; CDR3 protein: CASSSMGDNDGYTF
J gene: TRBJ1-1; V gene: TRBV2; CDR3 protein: CASSGLQGARTEAFF
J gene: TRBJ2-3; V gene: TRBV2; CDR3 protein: CASRSGSADTQYF
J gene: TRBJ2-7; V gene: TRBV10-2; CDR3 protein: CASSDPGTTYEQYF
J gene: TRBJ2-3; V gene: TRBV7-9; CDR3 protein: CASTWTGSDTQYF
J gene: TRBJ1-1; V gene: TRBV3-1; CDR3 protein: CASSPLTDTEAFF
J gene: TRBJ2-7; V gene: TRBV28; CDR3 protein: CATGAGSSYEQYF
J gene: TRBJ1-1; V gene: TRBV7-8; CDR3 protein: CASSRTRGTEAFF
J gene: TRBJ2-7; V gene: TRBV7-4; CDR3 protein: CASSLGTHLIYEQYF
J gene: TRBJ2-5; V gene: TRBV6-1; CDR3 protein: CASSEVGRQETQYF
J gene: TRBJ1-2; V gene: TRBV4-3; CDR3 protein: CASSQEGADGYTF
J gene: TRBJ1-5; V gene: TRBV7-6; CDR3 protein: CASSLGRGDAQHF
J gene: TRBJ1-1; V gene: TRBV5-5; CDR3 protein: CASSLALPSMNTEAFF
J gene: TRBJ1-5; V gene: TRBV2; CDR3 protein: CASSEAREGIQPQHF
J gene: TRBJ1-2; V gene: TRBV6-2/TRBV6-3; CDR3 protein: CASSPDRVGYTF
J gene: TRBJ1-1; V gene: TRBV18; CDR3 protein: CASSPDRSPNTEAFF
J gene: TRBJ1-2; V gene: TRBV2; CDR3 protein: CASSAGQGSYGYTF
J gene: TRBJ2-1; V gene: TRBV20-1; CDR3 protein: CSARPGQHNEQFF
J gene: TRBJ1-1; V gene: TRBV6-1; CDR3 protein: CASRGQGSGTEAFF
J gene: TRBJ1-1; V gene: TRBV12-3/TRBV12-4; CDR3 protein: CASSPPKGGAFF
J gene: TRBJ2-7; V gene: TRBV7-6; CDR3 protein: CASSLDSRSYEQYF
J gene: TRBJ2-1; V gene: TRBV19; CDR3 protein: CASTKQVSTHNEQFF
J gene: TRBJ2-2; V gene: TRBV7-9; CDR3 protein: CASSHRDPNTGELFF
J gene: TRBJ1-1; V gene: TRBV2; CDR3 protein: CASSVEGQVSEAFF
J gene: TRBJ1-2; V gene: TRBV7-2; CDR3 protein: CASSLGPTGAYGYTF
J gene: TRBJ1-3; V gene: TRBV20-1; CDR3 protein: CSASQGAGNTIYF
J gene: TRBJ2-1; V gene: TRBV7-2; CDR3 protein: CASSSGLGVGNEQFF
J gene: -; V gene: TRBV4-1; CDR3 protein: CASSQDWMPQELFF
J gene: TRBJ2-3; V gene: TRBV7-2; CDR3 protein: CASSLEAGARGYTQYF
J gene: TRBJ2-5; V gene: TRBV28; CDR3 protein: CASSSRGRGLSQETQYF
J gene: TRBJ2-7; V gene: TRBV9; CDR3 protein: CASSVEAGGIYEQYF
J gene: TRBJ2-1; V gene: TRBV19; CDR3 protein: CASIPAGRNNEQFF
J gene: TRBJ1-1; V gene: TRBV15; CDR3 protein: CATSSHSPGGTEAFF
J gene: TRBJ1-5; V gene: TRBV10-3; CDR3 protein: CATRLSGDSNQPQHF
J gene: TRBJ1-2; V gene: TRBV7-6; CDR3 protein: CASSLEGRGRGYGYTF
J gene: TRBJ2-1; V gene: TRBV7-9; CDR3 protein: CASSFSSYNEQFF
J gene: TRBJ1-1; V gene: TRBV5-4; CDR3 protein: CASSPGTGRNTEAFF
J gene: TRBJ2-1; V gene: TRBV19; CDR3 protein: CASRAGGILSYNEQFF
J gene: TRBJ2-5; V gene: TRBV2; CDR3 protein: CATTGGAEGETQYF
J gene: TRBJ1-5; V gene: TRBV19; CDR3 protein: CASSIQGANQPQHF